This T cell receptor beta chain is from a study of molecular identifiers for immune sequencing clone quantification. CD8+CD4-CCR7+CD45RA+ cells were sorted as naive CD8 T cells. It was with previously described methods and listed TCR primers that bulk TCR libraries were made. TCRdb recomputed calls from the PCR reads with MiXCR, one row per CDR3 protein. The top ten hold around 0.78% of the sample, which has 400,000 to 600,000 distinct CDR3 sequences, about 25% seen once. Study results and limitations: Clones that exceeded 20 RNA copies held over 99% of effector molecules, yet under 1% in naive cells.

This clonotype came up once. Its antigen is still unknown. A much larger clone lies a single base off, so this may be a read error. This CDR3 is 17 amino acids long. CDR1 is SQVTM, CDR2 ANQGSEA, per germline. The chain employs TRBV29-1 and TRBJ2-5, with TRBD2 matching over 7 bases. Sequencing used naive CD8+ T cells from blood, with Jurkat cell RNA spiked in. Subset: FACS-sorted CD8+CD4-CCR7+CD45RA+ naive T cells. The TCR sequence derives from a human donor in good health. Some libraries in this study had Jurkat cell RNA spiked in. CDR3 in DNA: TGCGGCGTGGGGGGGTTAAAAACGGGACGCCCCAGCGAGACCCAGTACTTC. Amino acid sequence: CGVGGLKTGRPSETQYF.